This section outlines one T cell receptor (beta chain) sequence together with its context. Its antigen is undetermined. The data were obtained in a study of identifying expanded T cells in peripheral blood. Collection occurred without any documented infections or immune events in donors. Study-level results: Differentially abundant clones: around 1.1 between replicates, 16.4 at 2 to 3 weeks, 19 to 20 at four.

Profiled with immunoSEQ multiplex PCR; TCRdb holds only in-frame clones, not every one. The data show some 130,000 clones, 75% to 90% seen once. The CDR3 runs 14 residues. Per the germline V gene, CDR1 is SNHLY and CDR2 is FYNNEI. J was trimmed by 7 bases and V by 11 bases; bases with no gene match: 12. V gene TRBV2 combines with J gene TRBJ2-7, with 12 bases fitting TRBD2. Sequencing was carried out using blood. This receptor was taken from a person between 18 and 75 years old in good health. As DNA, the CDR3 is TGTGCCCGAAGCGCGGGACTAGCGGGTAATGAGCAGTACTTC. Protein product: CARSAGLAGNEQYF. Supplemented by reference TRBV2 and TRBJ2-7, the full variable domain reads EPEVTQTPSHQVTQMGQEVILRCVPISNHLYFYWYRQILGQKVEFLVSFYNNEISEKSEIFDDQFSVERPDGSNFTLKIRSTKLEDSAMYFCARSAGLAGNEQYFGPGTRLTVT.